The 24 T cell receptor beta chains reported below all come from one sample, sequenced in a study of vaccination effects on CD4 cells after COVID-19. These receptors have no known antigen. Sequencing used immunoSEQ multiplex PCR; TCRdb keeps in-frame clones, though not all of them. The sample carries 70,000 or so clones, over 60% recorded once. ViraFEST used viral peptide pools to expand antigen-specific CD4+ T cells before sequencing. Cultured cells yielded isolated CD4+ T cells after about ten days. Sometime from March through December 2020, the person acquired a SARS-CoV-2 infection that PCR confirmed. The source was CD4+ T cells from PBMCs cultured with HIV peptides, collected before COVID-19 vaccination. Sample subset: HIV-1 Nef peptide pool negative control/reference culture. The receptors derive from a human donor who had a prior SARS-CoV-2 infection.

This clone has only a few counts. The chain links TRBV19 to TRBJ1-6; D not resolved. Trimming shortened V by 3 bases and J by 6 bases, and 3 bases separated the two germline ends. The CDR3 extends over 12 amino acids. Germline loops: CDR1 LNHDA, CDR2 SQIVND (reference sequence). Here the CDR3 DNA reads TGTGCCAGTAGTATGGGTAATTCACCCCTCCACTTT. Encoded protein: CASSMGNSPLHF. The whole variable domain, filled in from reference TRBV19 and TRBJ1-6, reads DGGITQSPKYLFRKEGQNVTLSCEQNLNHDAMYWYRQDPGQGLRLIYYSQIVNDFQKGDIAEGYSVSREKKESFPLTVTSAQKNPTAFYLCASSMGNSPLHFGNGTRLTVT.

The CDR3 loop is CASSSGTSGGDEQFF. The CDR3 bases are TGTGCCAGCAGCTCCGGGACTAGCGGGGGCGATGAGCAGTTCTTC. The chain recombines TRBV5-4 with TRBJ2-1; 14 positions match TRBD2. The germline CDR1 and CDR2 sequences are SGHNT and YYREEE (reference sequence). CDR3 size: 15 residues. V shed 3 bases, J shed 8 bases, and the junction held 4 bases outside the gene matches.

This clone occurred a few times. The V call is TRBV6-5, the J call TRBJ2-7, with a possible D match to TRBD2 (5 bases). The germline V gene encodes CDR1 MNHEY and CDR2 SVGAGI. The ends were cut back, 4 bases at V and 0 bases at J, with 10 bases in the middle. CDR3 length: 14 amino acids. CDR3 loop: CASSSRGFSYEQYF. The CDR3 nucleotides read TGTGCCAGCAGTTCCCGGGGTTTCTCCTACGAGCAGTACTTC.

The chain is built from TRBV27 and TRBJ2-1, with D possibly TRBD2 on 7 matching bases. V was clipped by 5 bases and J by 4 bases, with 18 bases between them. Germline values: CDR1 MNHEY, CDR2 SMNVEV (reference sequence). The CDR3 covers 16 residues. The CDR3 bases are TGTGCCAGCAGTCTTTCGACCGGGGGGCGGTACAATGAGCAGTTCTTC. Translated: CASSLSTGGRYNEQFF.

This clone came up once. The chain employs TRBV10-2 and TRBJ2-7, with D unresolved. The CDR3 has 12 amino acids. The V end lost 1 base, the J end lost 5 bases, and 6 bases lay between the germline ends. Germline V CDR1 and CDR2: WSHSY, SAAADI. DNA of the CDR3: TGCGCCAGCAGTGAGTTTGGGGACGAGCAGTACTTC. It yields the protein CASSEFGDEQYF.

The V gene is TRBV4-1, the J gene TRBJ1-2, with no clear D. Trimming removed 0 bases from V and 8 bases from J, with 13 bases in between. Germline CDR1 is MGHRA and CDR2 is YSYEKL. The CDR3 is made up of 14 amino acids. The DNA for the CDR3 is TGCGCCAGCAGCCAAGAGGTAGGGATTGGCGGCTACACCTTC. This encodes CASSQEVGIGGYTF.

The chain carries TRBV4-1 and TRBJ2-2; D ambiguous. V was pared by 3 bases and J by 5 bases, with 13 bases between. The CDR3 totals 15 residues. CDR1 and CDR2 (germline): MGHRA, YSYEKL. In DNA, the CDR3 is TGCGCCAGCAGCCACGAGGCCGGGTGGACCGGGGAGCTGTTTTTT. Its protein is CASSHEAGWTGELFF.

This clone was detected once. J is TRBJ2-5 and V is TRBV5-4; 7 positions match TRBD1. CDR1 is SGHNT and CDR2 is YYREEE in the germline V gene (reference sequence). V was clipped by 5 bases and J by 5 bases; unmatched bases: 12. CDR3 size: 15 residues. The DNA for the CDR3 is TGTGCCAGCAGTCGAAAACAGGGGAATCAGGAGACCCAGTACTTC. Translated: CASSRKQGNQETQYF.

CDR3 region: CASSLAQREGGETQYF. The CDR3 DNA sequence: TGCGCCAGCAGCTTGGCTCAACGGGAGGGCGGAGAGACCCAGTACTTC. J is TRBJ2-5 and V is TRBV5-1, with 8 bases that match TRBD2. The ends lost 0 bases at V and 4 bases at J; junction bases unmatched: 8. The CDR3 contains 16 residues. Germline V gene sequence: CDR1 SGHRS, CDR2 YFSETQ.

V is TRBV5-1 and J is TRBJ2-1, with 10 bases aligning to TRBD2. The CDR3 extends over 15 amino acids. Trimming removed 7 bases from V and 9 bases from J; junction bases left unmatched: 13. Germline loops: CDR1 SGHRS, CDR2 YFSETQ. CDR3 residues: CASALALAGVSEQFF. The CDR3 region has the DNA TGCGCCAGCGCCCTCGCGCTAGCGGGGGTGTCTGAGCAGTTCTTC.

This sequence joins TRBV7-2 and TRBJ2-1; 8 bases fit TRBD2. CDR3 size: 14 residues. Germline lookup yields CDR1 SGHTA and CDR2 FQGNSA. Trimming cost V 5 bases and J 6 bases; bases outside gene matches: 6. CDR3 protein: CASSAGLAGNEQFF. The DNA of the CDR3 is TGTGCCAGCAGCGCCGGCCTAGCGGGCAATGAGCAGTTCTTC.

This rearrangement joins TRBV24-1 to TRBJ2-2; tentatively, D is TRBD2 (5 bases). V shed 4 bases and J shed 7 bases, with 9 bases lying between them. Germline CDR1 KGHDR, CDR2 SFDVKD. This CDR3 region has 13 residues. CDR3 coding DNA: TGTGCCACCAGTGAAGGCGGGCGCGGGGAGCTGTTTTTT. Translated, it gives CATSEGGRGELFF.

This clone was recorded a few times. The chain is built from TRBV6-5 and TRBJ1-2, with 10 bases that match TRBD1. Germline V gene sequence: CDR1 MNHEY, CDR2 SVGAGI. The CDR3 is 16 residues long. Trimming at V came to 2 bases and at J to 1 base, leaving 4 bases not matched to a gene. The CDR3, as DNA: TGTGCCAGCAGTTACGTTAGGACAGGGGGTAACTATGGCTACACCTTC. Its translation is CASSYVRTGGNYGYTF.

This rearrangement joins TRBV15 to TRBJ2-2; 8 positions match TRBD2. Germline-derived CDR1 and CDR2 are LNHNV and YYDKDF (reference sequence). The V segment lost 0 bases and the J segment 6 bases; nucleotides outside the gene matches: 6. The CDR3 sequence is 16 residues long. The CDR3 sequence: CATSREPGLVSGELFF. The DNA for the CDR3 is TGTGCCACCAGCAGAGAACCGGGACTAGTATCCGGGGAGCTGTTTTTT.

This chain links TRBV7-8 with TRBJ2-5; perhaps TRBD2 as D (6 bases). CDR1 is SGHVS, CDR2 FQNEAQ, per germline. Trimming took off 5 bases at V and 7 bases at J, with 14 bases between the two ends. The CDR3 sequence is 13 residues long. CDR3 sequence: CASSGGTEGTQYF. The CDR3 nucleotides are TGTGCCAGCAGCGGGGGGACCGAAGGGACCCAGTACTTC.

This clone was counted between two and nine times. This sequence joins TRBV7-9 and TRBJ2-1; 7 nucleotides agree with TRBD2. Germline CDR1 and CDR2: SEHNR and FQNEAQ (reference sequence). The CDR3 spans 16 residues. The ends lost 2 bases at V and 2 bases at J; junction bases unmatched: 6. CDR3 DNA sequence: TGTGCCAGCAGCTTAAGCCTAGCGGACGCCTACAATGAGCAGTTCTTC. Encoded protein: CASSLSLADAYNEQFF.

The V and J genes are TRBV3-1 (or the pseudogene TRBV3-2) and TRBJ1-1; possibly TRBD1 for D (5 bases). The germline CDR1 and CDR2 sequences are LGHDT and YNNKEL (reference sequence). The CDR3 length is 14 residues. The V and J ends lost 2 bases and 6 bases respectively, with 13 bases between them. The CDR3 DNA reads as TGTGCCAGCAGCCAAACGGGTTTGGGGCCTGAAGCTTTCTTT. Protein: CASSQTGLGPEAFF.

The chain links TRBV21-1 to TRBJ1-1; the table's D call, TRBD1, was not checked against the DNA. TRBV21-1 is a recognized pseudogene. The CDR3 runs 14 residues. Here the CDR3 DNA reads TGTGCCAGCAGCACCCCCAGGGGAAGGACTGAAGCTTTCTTT. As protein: CASSTPRGRTEAFF.

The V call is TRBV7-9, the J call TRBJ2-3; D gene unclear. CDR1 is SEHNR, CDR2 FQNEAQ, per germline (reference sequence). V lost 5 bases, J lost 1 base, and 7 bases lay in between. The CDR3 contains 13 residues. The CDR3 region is CASSVSGTDTQYF. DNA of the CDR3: TGTGCCAGCAGCGTGTCCGGCACAGATACGCAGTATTTT.

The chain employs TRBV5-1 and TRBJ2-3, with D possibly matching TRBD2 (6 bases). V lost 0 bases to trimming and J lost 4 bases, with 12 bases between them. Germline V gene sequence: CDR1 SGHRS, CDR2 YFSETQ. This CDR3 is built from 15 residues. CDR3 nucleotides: TGCGCCAGCAGCTTGGTCCCGGGAGTGTCAGATACGCAGTATTTT. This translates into CASSLVPGVSDTQYF.

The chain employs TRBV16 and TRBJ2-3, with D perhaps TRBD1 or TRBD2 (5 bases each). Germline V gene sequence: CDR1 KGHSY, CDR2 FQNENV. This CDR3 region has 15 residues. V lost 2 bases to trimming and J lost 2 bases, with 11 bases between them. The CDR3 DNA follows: TGTGCCAGCAGCCAACTAGGGGACGTCACAGATACGCAGTATTTT. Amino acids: CASSQLGDVTDTQYF.

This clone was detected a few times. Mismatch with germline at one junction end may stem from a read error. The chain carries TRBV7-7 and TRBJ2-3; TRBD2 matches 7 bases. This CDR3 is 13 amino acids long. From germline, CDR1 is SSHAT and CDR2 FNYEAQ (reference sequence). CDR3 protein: CASSFERGDTQYF. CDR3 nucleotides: TGTGCTAGCAGCTTCGAGCGGGGAGATACGCAGTATTTT.

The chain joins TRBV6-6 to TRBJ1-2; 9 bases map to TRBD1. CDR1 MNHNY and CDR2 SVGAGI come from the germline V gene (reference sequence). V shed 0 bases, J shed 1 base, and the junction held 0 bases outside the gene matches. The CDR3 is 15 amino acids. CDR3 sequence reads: CASSYSTGGNYGYTF. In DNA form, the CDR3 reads TGTGCCAGCAGTTACTCGACAGGGGGTAACTATGGCTACACCTTC.

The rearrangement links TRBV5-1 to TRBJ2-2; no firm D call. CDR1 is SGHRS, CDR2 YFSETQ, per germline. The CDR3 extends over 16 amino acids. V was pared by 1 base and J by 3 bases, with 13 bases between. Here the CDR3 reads CASSLMIGRYTGELFF. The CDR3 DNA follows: TGCGCCAGCAGCTTGATGATTGGCCGGTACACCGGGGAGCTGTTTTTT.